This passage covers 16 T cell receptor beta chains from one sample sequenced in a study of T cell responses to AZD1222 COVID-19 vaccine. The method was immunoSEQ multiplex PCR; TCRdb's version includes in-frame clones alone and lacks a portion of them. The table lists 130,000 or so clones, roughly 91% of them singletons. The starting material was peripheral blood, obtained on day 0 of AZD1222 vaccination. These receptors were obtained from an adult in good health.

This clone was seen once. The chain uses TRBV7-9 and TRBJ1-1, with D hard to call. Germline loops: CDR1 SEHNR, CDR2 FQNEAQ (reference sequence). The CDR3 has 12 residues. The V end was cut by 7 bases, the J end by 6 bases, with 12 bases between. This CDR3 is CASTVRVSEAFF. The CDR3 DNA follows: TGTGCCAGCACCGTACGGGTATCTGAAGCTTTCTTT.

The chain's CDR3 is CASSTSRPIQYF. DNA of the CDR3: TGTGCCAGCAGCACATCGCGACCAATTCAGTACTTC. The chain links TRBV21-1 to TRBJ2-4. TRBV21-1 is termed a pseudogene. The CDR3 sequence is 12 residues long.

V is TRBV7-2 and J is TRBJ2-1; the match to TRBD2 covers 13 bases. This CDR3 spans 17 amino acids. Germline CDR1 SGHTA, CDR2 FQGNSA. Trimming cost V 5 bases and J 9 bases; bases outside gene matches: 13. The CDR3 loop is CASSHGRGLAGKSEQFF. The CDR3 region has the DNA TGTGCCAGCAGCCATGGGCGGGGACTAGCGGGGAAGAGTGAGCAGTTCTTC.

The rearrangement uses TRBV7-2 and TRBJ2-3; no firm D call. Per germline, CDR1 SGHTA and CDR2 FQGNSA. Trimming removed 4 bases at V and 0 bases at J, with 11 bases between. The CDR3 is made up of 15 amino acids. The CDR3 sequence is CASSSHVTSTDTQYF. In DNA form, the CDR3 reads TGTGCCAGCAGCTCCCATGTTACTAGCACAGATACGCAGTATTTT.

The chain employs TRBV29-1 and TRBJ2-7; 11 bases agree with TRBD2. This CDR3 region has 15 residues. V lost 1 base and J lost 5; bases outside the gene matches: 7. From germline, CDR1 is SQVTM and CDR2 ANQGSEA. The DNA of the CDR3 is TGCAGCGTTGAAGGAGTAGCGGGAGGGTCCAACGAGCAGTACTTC. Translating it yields CSVEGVAGGSNEQYF.

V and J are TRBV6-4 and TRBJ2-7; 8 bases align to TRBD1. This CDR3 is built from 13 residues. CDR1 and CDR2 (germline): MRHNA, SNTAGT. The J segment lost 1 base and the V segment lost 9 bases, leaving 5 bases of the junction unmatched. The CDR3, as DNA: TGTGCCAGAGACAGGGGATTGTCCTACGAGCAGTACTTC. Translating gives CARDRGLSYEQYF.

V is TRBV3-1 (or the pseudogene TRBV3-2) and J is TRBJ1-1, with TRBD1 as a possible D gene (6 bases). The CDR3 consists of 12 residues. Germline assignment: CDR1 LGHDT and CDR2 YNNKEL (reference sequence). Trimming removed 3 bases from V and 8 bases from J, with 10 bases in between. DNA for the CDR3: TGTGCCAGCAGCCAGCCGGGGACAGAAGCTTTCTTT. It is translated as CASSQPGTEAFF.

The chain's CDR3 is CASSQGTNDNEQFF. The CDR3 DNA reads as TGTGCCAGCAGCCAAGGGACAAACGACAATGAGCAGTTCTTC. The chain joins TRBV14 to TRBJ2-1; TRBD1 might be the D (5 bases). V lost 1 base, J lost 5 bases, and 9 bases lay in between. CDR1 is SGHDN, CDR2 FVKESK, per germline. CDR3 length: 14 residues.

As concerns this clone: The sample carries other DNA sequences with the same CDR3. CDR3 sequence: CASSPRGELFF. The CDR3 nucleotides read TGTGCCAGCAGTCCCCGCGGGGAGCTGTTTTTT. This chain joins TRBV12-3 or TRBV12-4 and TRBJ2-2; D gene ambiguous. V was trimmed by 5 bases and J by 7 bases, leaving 5 bases between them. CDR3 length equals 11 residues.

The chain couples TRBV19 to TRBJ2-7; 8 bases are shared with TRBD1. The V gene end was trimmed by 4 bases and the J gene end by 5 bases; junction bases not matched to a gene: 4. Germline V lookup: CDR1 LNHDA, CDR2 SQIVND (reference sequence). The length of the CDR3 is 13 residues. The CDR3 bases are TGTGCCAGTAGTAGGACAGGGATCAACGAGCAGTACTTC. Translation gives CASSRTGINEQYF. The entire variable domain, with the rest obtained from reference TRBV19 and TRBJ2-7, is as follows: DGGITQSPKYLFRKEGQNVTLSCEQNLNHDAMYWYRQDPGQGLRLIYYSQIVNDFQKGDIAEGYSVSREKKESFPLTVTSAQKNPTAFYLCASSRTGINEQYFGPGTRLTVT.

In DNA, the CDR3 is TGCGCCAGCAGCTCGGAGATTACCCCAACAGGGAACTATGGCTACACCTTC. Translation gives CASSSEITPTGNYGYTF. The chain is built from TRBV5-1 and TRBJ1-2, with a possible D match to TRBD1 (6 bases). The CDR3 sequence is 17 residues long. Trimming took off 3 bases at V and 2 bases at J, with 20 bases between the two ends. Germline CDR1 is SGHRS and CDR2 is YFSETQ. Using reference TRBV5-1 and TRBJ1-2 for the parts outside the CDR3, the full variable domain is KAGVTQTPRYLIKTRGQQVTLSCSPISGHRSVSWYQQTPGQGLQFLFEYFSETQRNKGNFPGRFSGRQFSNSRSEMNVSTLELGDSALYLCASSSEITPTGNYGYTFGSGTRLTVV.

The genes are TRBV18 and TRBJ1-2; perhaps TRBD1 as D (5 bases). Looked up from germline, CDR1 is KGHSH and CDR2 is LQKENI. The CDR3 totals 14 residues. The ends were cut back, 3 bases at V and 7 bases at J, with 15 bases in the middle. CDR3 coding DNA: TGTGCCAGCTCACCGCCATTGGAGGGGTTTGGCTACACCTTC. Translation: CASSPPLEGFGYTF.

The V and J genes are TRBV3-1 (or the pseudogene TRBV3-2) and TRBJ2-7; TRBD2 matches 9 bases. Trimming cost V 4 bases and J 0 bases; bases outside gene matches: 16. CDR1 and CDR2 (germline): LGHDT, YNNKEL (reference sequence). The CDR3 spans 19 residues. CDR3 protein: CASSPYRIAGEIYSYEQYF. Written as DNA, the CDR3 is TGTGCCAGCAGCCCTTACCGGATAGCGGGAGAAATTTACTCCTACGAGCAGTACTTC.

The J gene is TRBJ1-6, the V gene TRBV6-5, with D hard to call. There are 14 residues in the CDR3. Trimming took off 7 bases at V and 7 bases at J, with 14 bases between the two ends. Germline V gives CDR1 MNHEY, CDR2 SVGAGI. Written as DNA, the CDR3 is TGTGCCAGCATCGGGTTAAGCGGGAATTCACCCCTCCACTTT. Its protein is CASIGLSGNSPLHF.

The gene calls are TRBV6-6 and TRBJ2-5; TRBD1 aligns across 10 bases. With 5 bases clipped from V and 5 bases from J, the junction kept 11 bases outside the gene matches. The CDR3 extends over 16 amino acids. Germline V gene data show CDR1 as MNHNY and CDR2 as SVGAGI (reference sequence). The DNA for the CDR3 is TGTGCCAGCAGTAAAGGGGGACAGGGGATTGGGGAGACCCAGTACTTC. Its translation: CASSKGGQGIGETQYF.

CDR3 nucleotide sequence: TGTGCCATCAGTTCGGGACAGGGAGGCACTGAAGCTTTCTTT. Translating gives CAISSGQGGTEAFF. The chain has TRBV10-3 and TRBJ1-1; 9 bases fit TRBD1. This CDR3 comprises 14 residues. With 5 bases clipped from V and 4 bases from J, the junction kept 5 bases outside the gene matches. Germline lookup yields CDR1 ENHRY and CDR2 SYGVKD.